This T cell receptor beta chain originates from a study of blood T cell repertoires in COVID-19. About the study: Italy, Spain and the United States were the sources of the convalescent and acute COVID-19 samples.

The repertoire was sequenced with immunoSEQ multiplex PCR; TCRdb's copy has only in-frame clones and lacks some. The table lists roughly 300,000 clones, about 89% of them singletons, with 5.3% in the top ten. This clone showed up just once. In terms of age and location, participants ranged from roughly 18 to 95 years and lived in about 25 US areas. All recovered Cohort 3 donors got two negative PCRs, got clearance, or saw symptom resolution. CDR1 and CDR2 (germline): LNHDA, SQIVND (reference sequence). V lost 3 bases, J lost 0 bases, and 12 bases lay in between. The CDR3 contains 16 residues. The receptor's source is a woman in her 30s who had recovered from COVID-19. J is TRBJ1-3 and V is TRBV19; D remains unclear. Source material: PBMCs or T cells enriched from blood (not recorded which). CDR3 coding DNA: TGTGCCAGTAGTATCAGCGGCAGTTACTCTGGAAACACCATATATTTT. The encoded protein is CASSISGSYSGNTIYF.